This TCR beta chain is drawn from a study of vaccination and CD4 T cells after COVID-19. Whole-study context: Convalescent cases consisted of six males and four females, of whom two were Hispanic.

Treatment specified: 10-day PBMC culture with coronavirus spike peptide pools or control peptides (ViraFEST assay). An unexposed donor provided the CD4+ T cells, which were collected before the COVID-19 pandemic (2011-2018). Every well contained some 2 million PBMCs, which were grown with about 9.2 IU/ml IL-2 and approximately 9.5 ug/ml peptide pools. A half-volume replacement of the medium with fresh IL-2 medium was performed on days 3 and 7. The CDR3 extends over 13 amino acids. The V gene's germline CDR1 is SGHNT and CDR2 YENEEA. Once obtained from cultured CD4+ T cells, the DNA was sequenced using the Oncomine TCR Beta short-read assay. Each CDR3 protein gets one entry after TCRdb re-called the PCR reads with MiXCR. This table has some 6,000 distinct CDR3 sequences, around 51% appearing once. Comments on this clonotype: Antigen specificity is unknown. At one end the junction does not follow the germline gene, possibly because of a read error.

This rearrangement joins TRBV11-3 to TRBJ2-3; the match to TRBD2 covers 7 bases. Source material: CD4+ T cells from blood, cultured in vitro. The sequence was obtained from a human donor in good health. The CDR3 nucleotides read TGTGCCAGCAGCTCCTACCCCGGGACTACCCGTGATTTT. This encodes CASSSYPGTTRDF.